Listed below are T cell receptor beta chains from one sample, sequenced in a study of T cell repertoires in cytomegalovirus infection. TCRdb reanalysed the reads using MiXCR and keeps one entry per CDR3 protein. The data hold around 270,000 distinct CDR3 sequences, with approximately 9.1% observed a single time. The sample comprised PBMCs. These receptors were collected from a human donor in good health (CMV status not recorded). Some clones in this sample may be carry-over from other donors' samples. CDR3s include the opening cysteine and the closing phenylalanine or tryptophan. The D gene is left open where the match is weak. Part of the rows lack a size; the others show once, few, many or a class for expanded clones.

V gene	J gene	clone size	D gene	CDR3 DNA	CDR3 protein
TRBV12-3/TRBV12-4	TRBJ1-1	few	-	TGTGCCAGCAGCCGTACAACAGGGATGAACACCAAAGCTTTCTTT	CASSRTTGMNTKAFF
TRBV7-8	TRBJ2-1	many	TRBD2	TGTGCCAGCAGCTCCCCGGGACTACCACTGAATGAGCAGTTCTTC	CASSSPGLPLNEQFF
TRBV7-2	TRBJ1-2	many	TRBD1	TGTGCCAGCAGCCGCAGGGGGCAGGGAGACGGCTACACCTTC	CASSRRGQGDGYTF
TRBV20-1	TRBJ2-7	many	-	TGCAGTGCTAGAGATTTGGGACACTACGAGCAGTACTTC	CSARDLGHYEQYF
TRBV11-2	TRBJ1-1	-	-	TGTGCCAGCGTACTGGAGGCTACCTTCCTCACTGAAGCTTTCTTT	CASVLEATFLTEAFF
TRBV6-2/TRBV6-3	TRBJ1-2	-	-	TGTGCCAGCAGTACGGACGGATACTATGGCTACACCTTC	CASSTDGYYGYTF
TRBV20-1	TRBJ1-1	-	-	TGCAGTGCTACTGGGGCAGGGCGAACTGAAGCTTTCTTT	CSATGAGRTEAFF
TRBV6-1	TRBJ2-1	many	-	TGTGCCAGCAGTGAAAGTCAGGTGATCTACAATGAGCAGTTCTTC	CASSESQVIYNEQFF
TRBV2	TRBJ1-5	-	-	TGTGCCAGCAGTGAAAGGCAGCAGAATCAGCCCCAGCATTTT	CASSERQQNQPQHF
TRBV2	TRBJ1-1	few	-	TGTGCCAGCAGTGAAGCTCAGATCACTGAAGCTTTCTTT	CASSEAQITEAFF
TRBV20-1	TRBJ2-3	-	-	TGCAGTGCTAGGAGAGCCGGGACTGGAGGCACAGATACGCAGTATTTT	CSARRAGTGGTDTQYF
TRBV7-9	TRBJ1-1	many	-	TGTGCCAGCGGATTCTGGAACACTGAAGCTTTCTTT	CASGFWNTEAFF
TRBV28	TRBJ2-1	many	TRBD2	TGTGCCAGCAGGAACAGCGGGGGGGAGTACAATGAGCAGTTCTTC	CASRNSGGEYNEQFF
TRBV4-3	TRBJ2-3	-	-	TGCGCCAGCAGCCAAGAATTCGCGGGACACGACGAGACAGATACGCAGTATTTT	CASSQEFAGHDETDTQYF
TRBV7-2	TRBJ2-7	many	TRBD1	TGTGCCAGCAGCTTAGCCCAGGGGGCCCTCTACGAGCAGTACTTC	CASSLAQGALYEQYF
TRBV7-2	TRBJ2-3	many	TRBD1	TGTGCCAGCAGCTCGCCGCCTGGGGACAGGGTGGTTGGAGATACGCAGTATTTT	CASSSPPGDRVVGDTQYF
TRBV6-8	TRBJ1-1	many	TRBD1	TGTGCCAGCAGTCCCCATGGACAGGGGGCGAGGTACACTGAAGCTTTCTTT	CASSPHGQGARYTEAFF
TRBV20-1	TRBJ2-7	few	-	TGCAGTGCCCGAATCAAGCCTACAGGTTTCCACGAGCAGTACTTC	CSARIKPTGFHEQYF
TRBV7-2	TRBJ2-7	many	-	TGTGCCAGCAGCCAGAGAGCCCCCTACGAGCAGTACTTC	CASSQRAPYEQYF
TRBV7-3	TRBJ2-7	once	-	TGTGCCAGCAGACCGGGACTCCTGGGGCGGGAGCAGTACTTC	CASRPGLLGREQYF
TRBV7-9	TRBJ1-1	-	TRBD1	TGTGCCAGCAGCTCGGGACAGGGAACTTTGGGCACTGAAGCTTTCTTT	CASSSGQGTLGTEAFF
TRBV19	TRBJ2-3	few	-	TGTGCCAGTAGTATAGACCTGGGCGGTACGCAGTATTTT	CASSIDLGGTQYF
TRBV30	TRBJ1-6	many	-	TGTGCCTGGAAGGTCGCAGGGGCTTATATGAATTCACCCCTCCACTTT	CAWKVAGAYMNSPLHF
TRBV7-2	TRBJ1-1	many	-	TGTGCCAGCAGCTTAGGGCCCCCGAACACTGAAGCTTTCTTT	CASSLGPPNTEAFF
TRBV10-2	TRBJ2-1	-	TRBD2	TGCGCCAGCAGGACTAGCGGGACGGGGAATGAGCAGTTCTTC	CASRTSGTGNEQFF
TRBV12-3/TRBV12-4	TRBJ2-5	-	-	TGTGCCAGCAGTTTTGACCGGGAGACCCAGTACTTC	CASSFDRETQYF
TRBV28	TRBJ2-5	-	-	TGTGCCAGCAGTTTAGCCCTCCGGGACTCCTCAGAGACCCAGTACTTC	CASSLALRDSSETQYF
TRBV5-6	TRBJ2-7	few	-	TGTGCCAGCAGCAGAAACAGGATTACGTACTCCTACGAGCAGTACTTC	CASSRNRITYSYEQYF
TRBV7-8	TRBJ1-1	many	TRBD1	TGTGCCAGCAGCTTAGGGTCAGGGGGGCTTAGTGGGAAAGCTTTCTTT	CASSLGSGGLSGKAFF
TRBV4-2	TRBJ1-1	many	TRBD1	TGTGCCAGCAGCCCCCGCCAGGGGGTTGGAGAAGCTTTCTTT	CASSPRQGVGEAFF
TRBV7-8	TRBJ1-1	many	-	TGTGCCAGCAGCCCCAGAGAGGGGAACACTGAAGCTTTCTTT	CASSPREGNTEAFF
TRBV7-9	TRBJ2-1	many	TRBD2	TGTGCCAGCAGCTTCGTTGTCTTGGCTAGCGGGGCGAATGAGCAGTTCTTC	CASSFVVLASGANEQFF
TRBV7-2	TRBJ1-5	many	TRBD1	TGTGCCAGCAGCTTAGCGCCCACAGGGGGTAGCAATCAGCCCCAGCATTTT	CASSLAPTGGSNQPQHF
TRBV2	TRBJ1-1	few	-	TGTGCCAGCAGGGTTGAATTCATGAACACTGAAGCTTTCTTT	CASRVEFMNTEAFF
TRBV11-2	TRBJ1-1	many	-	TGTGCCAGCAGCTTAGGCTTAGGGTTGGGTGGGGCTTTCTTT	CASSLGLGLGGAFF
TRBV7-2	TRBJ2-1	many	-	TGTGCCAGCAGCGGGCGACGACTAGTGAACAATGAGCAGTTCTTC	CASSGRRLVNNEQFF
TRBV7-9	TRBJ1-2	many	-	TGTGCCAGCAGCAGTCCGGGTTCCCGGGATGGCTACACCTTC	CASSSPGSRDGYTF
TRBV6-4	TRBJ1-1	-	-	TGTGCCAGCAGTGTTTCAGGGAACACTGAAGCTTTCTTT	CASSVSGNTEAFF
TRBV7-2	TRBJ2-2	many	-	TGTGCCAGCAGCTTACAGTCACCCCCGGCCAGGGAGCTGTTTTTT	CASSLQSPPARELFF
TRBV28	TRBJ2-3	many	-	TGTGCCAGCCGGGCCCCAGATACGCAGTATTTT	CASRAPDTQYF
TRBV7-8	TRBJ2-5	many	-	TGTGCCAGCAGCTTAGGTCGGCAGCAAGAGACCCAGTACTTC	CASSLGRQQETQYF
TRBV7-3	TRBJ2-1	many	-	TGTGCCAGCAGCTCCTCGGCTGGGGCGGTCAATGAGCAGTTCTTC	CASSSSAGAVNEQFF
TRBV27	TRBJ2-6	-	TRBD1	TGTGCCAGCAGTCCGTGGACAGGGAGCCCTGGGGCCAACGTCCTGACTTTC	CASSPWTGSPGANVLTF
TRBV7-3	TRBJ2-1	many	TRBD1	TGTGCCAGCAGCCTCACAGGGGGCTCCCATCTCTACAATGAGCAGTTCTTC	CASSLTGGSHLYNEQFF
TRBV7-2	TRBJ1-2	many	-	TGTGCCAGCAGCTTAGGGGGGGGCGCGATGAGTGGCTACACCTTC	CASSLGGGAMSGYTF
TRBV2	TRBJ2-3	few	-	TGTGCCAGCAGTGAAACGTGGACAGATACGCAGTATTTT	CASSETWTDTQYF
TRBV28	TRBJ2-1	-	TRBD2	TGTGCCAGCAGCCGGGGGGGGGGTAATGAGCAGTTCTTC	CASSRGGGNEQFF
TRBV4-1	TRBJ2-2	many	TRBD1	TGCGCCAGCAGCTACCGGGACAGTGACACCGGGGAGCTGTTTTTT	CASSYRDSDTGELFF
TRBV28	TRBJ1-5	few	-	TGTGCCAGCAGTCCCGATCAGACCAGCAATCAGCCCCAGCATTTT	CASSPDQTSNQPQHF
TRBV20-1	TRBJ2-2	many	-	TGCAGTGCTTCTAGGTTACCCGGGGAGCTGTTTTTT	CSASRLPGELFF
TRBV30	TRBJ1-1	few	-	TGTGCCTGGAGTCCGCAGAGGTATGAAGCTTTCTTT	CAWSPQRYEAFF
TRBV7-2	TRBJ1-1	many	-	TGTGCCAGCAGCTGGGTCAGGCCGGAAGCTTTCTTT	CASSWVRPEAFF
TRBV11-2	TRBJ2-5	-	TRBD2	TGTGCCAGCACCGTTGGACTAGCGGTAGAAGAGACCCAGTACTTC	CASTVGLAVEETQYF